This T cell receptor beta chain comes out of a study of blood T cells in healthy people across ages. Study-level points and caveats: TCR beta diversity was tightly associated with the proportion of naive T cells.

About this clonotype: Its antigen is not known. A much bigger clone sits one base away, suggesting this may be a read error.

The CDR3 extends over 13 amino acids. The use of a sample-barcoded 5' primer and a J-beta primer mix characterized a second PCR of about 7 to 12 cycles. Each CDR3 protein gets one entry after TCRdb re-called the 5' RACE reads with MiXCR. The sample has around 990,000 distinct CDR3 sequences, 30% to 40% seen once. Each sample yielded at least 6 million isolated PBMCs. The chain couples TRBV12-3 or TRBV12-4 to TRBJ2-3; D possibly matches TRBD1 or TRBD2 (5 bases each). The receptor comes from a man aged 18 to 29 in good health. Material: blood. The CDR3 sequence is CASSIAREDTQYF. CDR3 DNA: TGTGCCAGCAGTATAGCCAGGGAGGATACGCAGTATTTT.